A selection of T cell receptor beta chains follows, all from one sample in a study of regulatory T cells in long-lasting Graves disease. Each CDR3 protein is one row after TCRdb ran MiXCR on the multiplex PCR reads. The sample yields about 560,000 distinct CDR3 sequences, about 15% seen once. The same specimen was also included in a second study, on T cells in Graves' hyperthyroidism and ophthalmopathy.

Sequencing used peripheral blood mononuclear cells (PBMCs), obtained at new diagnosis, from a patient treated with antithyroid drugs. The receptors originated from a man between 18 and 35 years old with Graves disease. Each CDR3 is given with its conserved first and last residue. The order of the fields is D gene, V gene, clone size, J gene, CDR3 protein, CDR3 DNA. The D gene is left open where the match is weak. Clone size appears in some rows only: once, few, many, or a class for an expanded clone.

NA	TRBV11-2	many	TRBJ1-1	CASSFGTAEAFF	TGTGCCAGCAGCTTCGGGACCGCTGAAGCTTTCTTT
TRBD1	TRBV27	NA	TRBJ1-2	CASRYRGSGYGYTF	TGTGCCAGCAGGTACAGGGGTTCCGGCTATGGCTACACCTTC
NA	TRBV4-1	NA	TRBJ2-1	CASSQDWRASEQFF	TGCGCCAGCAGCCAAGATTGGAGAGCAAGTGAGCAGTTCTTC
TRBD2	TRBV25-1	NA	TRBJ2-5	CASSETSGRLHLKETQYF	TGTGCCAGCAGTGAGACTAGCGGGAGGCTACATTTAAAAGAGACCCAGTACTTC
NA	TRBV7-9	once	TRBJ2-7	CASSQKWGGVYEQYF	TGTGCCAGCAGCCAAAAATGGGGGGGCGTCTACGAGCAGTACTTC
NA	TRBV5-5	NA	TRBJ2-3	CASSLAFLLDTQYF	TGTGCCAGCAGCTTGGCCTTTCTTCTAGATACGCAGTATTTT
TRBD2	TRBV7-9	few	TRBJ2-2	CASSFLAATGELFF	TGTGCCAGCAGCTTTCTAGCGGCCACCGGGGAGCTGTTTTTT
NA	TRBV27	NA	TRBJ1-4	CASSPTAPSYEKLFF	TGTGCCAGCAGTCCTACAGCCCCCTCTTATGAAAAACTGTTTTTT
TRBD2	TRBV10-1	many	TRBJ2-3	CASSPGGLAGSTDTQYF	TGCGCCAGCAGCCCGGGGGGACTAGCGGGAAGCACAGATACGCAGTATTTT
NA	TRBV29-1	many	TRBJ2-7	CSVASGPTYEQYF	TGCAGCGTCGCAAGCGGGCCCACCTACGAGCAGTACTTC
NA	TRBV3-1	many	TRBJ2-3	CASSHSSSGDTQYF	TGTGCCAGCAGCCACAGTTCCTCGGGAGATACGCAGTATTTT
TRBD1	TRBV28	many	TRBJ1-6	CASSLSGGLGQGASPLHF	TGTGCCAGCAGTTTATCGGGTGGGCTGGGGCAGGGGGCCTCACCCCTCCACTTT
NA	TRBV12-5	many	TRBJ1-5	CASGLSRGQPQHF	TGTGCTAGTGGTTTGTCCCGGGGTCAGCCCCAGCATTTT
NA	TRBV5-1	many	TRBJ2-7	CASSLPGDEQYF	TGCGCCAGCAGCTTGCCGGGGGACGAGCAGTACTTC
NA	TRBV5-6	NA	TRBJ2-3	CASEAHPSTDTQYF	TGTGCCAGTGAGGCCCATCCTAGCACAGATACGCAGTATTTT
NA	TRBV30	many	TRBJ2-1	CAWDRVNEQFF	TGTGCCTGGGACCGGGTCAATGAGCAGTTCTTC
NA	TRBV7-8	many	TRBJ2-5	CASSPPYSGVGETQYF	TGTGCCAGCAGCCCGCCCTATTCCGGGGTGGGAGAGACCCAGTACTTC
NA	TRBV12-3/TRBV12-4	NA	TRBJ1-6	CASSHSNSPLHF	TGTGCCAGCAGTCACTCTAATTCACCCCTCCATTTT
TRBD2	TRBV2	many	TRBJ2-1	CASSELAGYNEQFF	TGTGCCAGCAGTGAACTAGCGGGTTACAATGAGCAGTTCTTC
NA	TRBV7-8	many	TRBJ2-5	CASSLPPVLETQYF	TGTGCCAGCAGCCTACCACCAGTTCTCGAGACCCAGTACTTC
NA	TRBV11-2	few	TRBJ1-5	CASSSDSHQPQHF	TGTGCCAGCAGCTCAGACAGCCATCAGCCCCAGCATTTT
TRBD2	TRBV6-5	few	TRBJ2-1	CASSSASGSDEQFF	TGTGCCAGCAGTTCGGCTAGCGGGAGCGATGAGCAGTTCTTC
NA	TRBV9	once	TRBJ2-1	CAGSGGGLGEQFF	TGTGCCGGCAGCGGTGGAGGGCTGGGCGAGCAGTTCTTC
TRBD2	TRBV29-1	many	TRBJ2-1	CSVGVSGNREQFF	TGCAGCGTTGGGGTTAGCGGGAATCGTGAGCAGTTCTTC
TRBD2	TRBV7-9	many	TRBJ2-1	CASSLDWAGEANEQFF	TGTGCCAGCAGCTTAGATTGGGCGGGAGAGGCAAATGAGCAGTTCTTC
TRBD2	TRBV2	many	TRBJ2-1	CASRKGLAGILTLGINEQFF	TGTGCCAGCAGAAAGGGACTAGCGGGAATTCTAACTCTTGGTATCAATGAGCAGTTCTTC
NA	TRBV10-3	few	TRBJ2-3	CAISSLEYTDTQYF	TGTGCCATCAGTTCACTAGAATATACAGATACGCAGTATTTT
TRBD2	TRBV11-2	many	TRBJ2-3	CASSPQRGPTDTQYF	TGTGCCAGCAGCCCCCAGCGGGGACCCACAGATACGCAGTATTTT
NA	TRBV19	NA	TRBJ2-1	CASSTVQGILNEQFF	TGTGCCAGTAGTACGGTGCAGGGGATACTTAATGAGCAGTTCTTC
NA	TRBV5-1	many	TRBJ2-1	CASSLLPGLVNEQFF	TGCGCCAGCAGCCTACTTCCGGGACTCGTCAATGAGCAGTTCTTC
NA	TRBV5-1	NA	TRBJ1-6	CASSLGPVDGSVSPLHF	TGCGCCAGCAGCTTGGGCCCCGTCGACGGCTCAGTTTCGCCCCTCCACTTT
NA	TRBV30	few	TRBJ2-7	CAWSVRAGGGEQYF	TGTGCCTGGAGTGTAAGGGCAGGGGGGGGCGAGCAGTACTTC
NA	TRBV7-2	NA	TRBJ1-5	CASSLESGIGNQPQHF	TGTGCCAGCAGCTTAGAATCGGGGATAGGCAATCAGCCCCAGCATTTT
TRBD1	TRBV28	many	TRBJ2-5	CASRTGGSETQYF	TGTGCCAGCAGAACAGGGGGTTCAGAGACCCAGTACTTC
NA	TRBV6-1	many	TRBJ2-7	CATLQAALSYEQYF	TGTGCCACCCTACAAGCGGCCCTAAGCTACGAGCAGTACTTC
NA	TRBV2	many	TRBJ1-1	CASSPIQGDTEAFF	TGTGCCAGCAGCCCGATCCAAGGGGACACTGAAGCTTTCTTT
NA	TRBV18	few	TRBJ2-1	CASSPPPLTTTRSYNEQFF	TGTGCCAGCTCACCACCCCCTCTCACCACCACAAGGTCCTACAATGAGCAGTTCTTC
NA	TRBV5-1	many	TRBJ2-7	CASSPGSTDPIYEQYF	TGCGCCAGCAGCCCCGGATCGACAGACCCAATCTACGAGCAGTACTTC
NA	TRBV7-9	few	TRBJ1-4	CASSLASGYANEKLFF	TGTGCCAGCAGCCTAGCGTCCGGATACGCTAATGAAAAACTGTTTTTT
NA	TRBV7-2	NA	TRBJ2-7	CASSLAAGFDERYF	TGTGCCAGCAGCTTAGCAGCCGGGTTCGACGAGCGGTACTTC
TRBD2	TRBV2	many	TRBJ2-1	CASSEGVAGNNEQFF	TGTGCCAGCAGTGAAGGGGTAGCGGGGAACAATGAGCAGTTCTTC
NA	TRBV4-1	NA	TRBJ2-3	CASGRSDTQYF	TGCGCCAGCGGGCGTTCGGATACGCAGTATTTT
NA	TRBV28	many	TRBJ2-7	CASSRDGGRDEQYF	TGTGCCAGCAGTCGTGACGGGGGGCGCGACGAGCAGTACTTC
NA	TRBV6-1	few	TRBJ2-7	CASSPTVFEQYF	TGTGCCAGCAGCCCGACAGTATTCGAGCAGTACTTC
TRBD1	TRBV12-3/TRBV12-4	many	TRBJ2-3	CASPNRDRESTDTQYF	TGTGCCAGCCCCAACCGGGACAGGGAGAGCACAGATACGCAGTATTTT
NA	TRBV2	many	TRBJ2-5	CATAFKRDQETQYF	TGTGCCACCGCTTTCAAAAGGGATCAAGAGACCCAGTACTTC
TRBD2	TRBV6-1	NA	TRBJ2-5	CASNHLAGHQETQYF	TGTGCCAGCAATCATCTAGCGGGACACCAAGAGACCCAGTACTTC
NA	TRBV30	many	TRBJ2-6	CACPGESGANVLTF	TGTGCCTGCCCGGGGGAGTCTGGGGCCAACGTCCTGACTTTC
NA	TRBV13	NA	TRBJ1-5	CASSKGSGLGISQPQHF	TGTGCCAGCAGCAAAGGGAGTGGGTTGGGTATCAGTCAGCCCCAGCATTTT
NA	TRBV7-9	few	TRBJ1-4	CASSIRALEEKLFF	TGTGCCAGCAGCATAAGAGCTCTGGAGGAAAAACTGTTTTTT
TRBD2	TRBV19	NA	TRBJ2-6	CASMSLAGESGANVLTF	TGTGCCAGTATGTCCCTAGCGGGAGAGTCGGGGGCCAACGTCCTGACTTTC
TRBD2	TRBV30	many	TRBJ2-7	CAHGLAVGEQYF	TGTGCCCATGGACTAGCGGTCGGCGAGCAGTACTTC
NA	TRBV20-1	few	TRBJ2-7	CSARGWETYEQYF	TGCAGTGCTAGAGGTTGGGAGACCTACGAGCAGTACTTC
NA	TRBV12-3/TRBV12-4	NA	TRBJ2-1	CASRTSFIGEQFF	TGTGCCAGCAGGACTAGTTTCATTGGTGAGCAGTTCTTC
NA	TRBV6-9	NA	TRBJ2-1	CASESFGVSDEQFF	TGTGCCAGCGAGTCATTCGGAGTTTCCGATGAGCAGTTCTTC
NA	TRBV9	many	TRBJ2-7	CASSVAQSYEQYF	TGTGCCAGCAGCGTAGCTCAGTCCTACGAGCAGTACTTC
NA	TRBV5-6	once	TRBJ2-1	CASRLGGRDYNEQFF	TGTGCCAGCAGACTGGGGGGCAGGGACTACAATGAGCAGTTCTTC
NA	TRBV6-1	many	TRBJ1-1	CASSQRQTGIVKNTEAFF	TGTGCCAGCAGCCAAAGGCAAACAGGGATTGTGAAGAACACTGAAGCTTTCTTT
TRBD1	TRBV12-3/TRBV12-4	many	TRBJ1-1	CASSRRDRPIEAFF	TGTGCCAGCAGTCGCCGGGACAGGCCCATTGAAGCTTTCTTT
TRBD1	TRBV6-1	many	TRBJ2-7	CASKTPGTGHYEQYF	TGTGCCAGCAAAACCCCCGGGACAGGACACTACGAGCAGTACTTC